This is a list of T cell receptor beta chains from one sample in a study of OX40 agonist ivuxolimab in advanced cancers. Method: immunoSEQ multiplex PCR; TCRdb's copy keeps in-frame clones and lacks some. The table records about 68,000 clones, about 84% of them present only once. The sequenced sample was CD4+ or CD8+ T cells sorted from blood, obtained in a trial of the OX40 agonist ivuxolimab. All receptors derive from an adult with an advanced solid tumor such as melanoma, head and neck, liver or kidney cancer. CDR3s include the opening cysteine and the closing phenylalanine or tryptophan. A D gene is named only where the DNA matches it firmly. Only part of the rows carry a size: once, few, many, or a class if the clone is expanded.

D gene	clone size	V gene	J gene	CDR3 protein	CDR3 DNA
NA	NA	TRBV4-3	TRBJ1-2	CASSQEVQGPDLLNYGYTF	TGCGCCAGCAGCCAAGAAGTCCAAGGTCCCGACCTCCTAAACTATGGCTACACCTTC
TRBD1	NA	TRBV7-2	TRBJ1-2	CASSPTGGGGYTF	TGTGCCAGCAGCCCCACAGGGGGAGGTGGCTACACCTTC
TRBD2	NA	TRBV10-1	TRBJ2-1	CASRAGTSGGWPWVSYNEQFF	TGCGCCAGCAGGGCAGGGACTAGCGGGGGCTGGCCGTGGGTGTCCTACAATGAGCAGTTCTTC
NA	NA	TRBV4-3	TRBJ2-3	CASSQAGLPDTQYF	TGCGCCAGCAGCCAAGCGGGACTCCCTGATACGCAGTATTTT
NA	NA	TRBV4-1	TRBJ2-2	CASRRRQGTGELFF	TGCGCCAGCAGGAGAAGGCAAGGCACCGGGGAGCTGTTTTTT
NA	NA	TRBV19	TRBJ1-2	CASSRDGTNYGYTF	TGTGCCAGTAGTAGGGACGGAACTAACTATGGCTACACCTTC
NA	NA	TRBV19	TRBJ1-1	CASSIDRGGAEAFF	TGTGCCAGTAGTATAGACAGGGGTGGCGCTGAAGCTTTCTTT
TRBD2	once	TRBV2	TRBJ2-7	CASISGGAYEQYF	TGTGCCAGCATTAGCGGGGGGGCCTACGAGCAGTACTTC
TRBD1	NA	TRBV7-2	TRBJ1-2	CASSWDGQGIGYTF	TGTGCCAGCAGCTGGGACGGACAGGGAATCGGCTACACCTTC
NA	NA	TRBV7-2	TRBJ2-7	CASSLRYEQYF	TGTGCCAGCAGCTTGCGCTACGAGCAGTACTTC
TRBD1	NA	TRBV5-6	TRBJ2-2	CASSPMTGATTGELFF	TGTGCCAGCAGCCCAATGACAGGGGCCACCACCGGGGAGCTGTTTTTT
TRBD2	NA	TRBV11-2	TRBJ2-3	CATHPVRGKADTQYF	TGTGCCACCCATCCGGTGCGGGGGAAAGCAGATACGCAGTATTTT
NA	once	TRBV12-2	TRBJ1-2	CASRLWGDRANYGYTF	TGTGCAAGTCGCTTATGGGGGGACAGAGCTAACTATGGCTACACCTTC
TRBD1	NA	TRBV6-6	TRBJ1-3	CASSLTGVGNTIYF	TGTGCCAGCAGCTTGACAGGGGTCGGAAACACCATATATTTT
NA	once	TRBV11-2	TRBJ1-1	CASSLGGWNTEAFF	TGTGCCAGCAGCTTAGGAGGGTGGAACACTGAAGCTTTCTTT
NA	NA	TRBV6-5	TRBJ2-1	CASSDRGHEQFF	TGTGCCAGCAGTGACCGAGGCCATGAGCAGTTCTTC
NA	NA	TRBV6-6	TRBJ2-1	CASRYGVGFNEQFF	TGTGCCAGCAGGTATGGGGTAGGGTTCAATGAGCAGTTCTTC
NA	NA	TRBV6-5	TRBJ1-1	CASISYTEAFF	TGTGCCAGCATATCCTACACTGAAGCTTTCTTT
NA	NA	TRBV11-2	TRBJ1-1	CASSRWVYRESTEAFF	TGTGCCAGCAGCCGATGGGTCTACAGGGAGAGCACTGAAGCTTTCTTT
NA	NA	TRBV13	TRBJ2-3	CASSPRGTDTQYF	TGTGCCAGCAGCCCGAGGGGCACAGATACGCAGTATTTT
NA	NA	TRBV6-5	TRBJ1-1	CASSYSWVTEAFF	TGTGCCAGCAGTTACTCTTGGGTCACTGAAGCTTTCTTT
TRBD2	NA	TRBV7-9	TRBJ2-2	CASTRTSGANTGELFF	TGTGCCAGCACCCGGACTAGCGGGGCGAACACCGGGGAGCTGTTTTTT
NA	NA	TRBV7-2	TRBJ1-5	CASSSAESNQPQHF	TGTGCCAGCAGCTCCGCGGAAAGCAATCAGCCCCAGCATTTT
TRBD2	NA	TRBV5-1	TRBJ2-7	CASSEQEGTSSYEQYF	TGCGCCAGCAGCGAACAAGAAGGGACTAGCTCCTACGAGCAGTACTTC
NA	NA	TRBV7-9	TRBJ1-3	CASSSPGWGLPGNTIYF	TGTGCCAGCAGCTCCCCGGGGTGGGGGCTTCCTGGAAACACCATATATTTT
NA	NA	TRBV29-1	TRBJ1-5	CSVGWGASNQPQHF	TGCAGCGTTGGTTGGGGGGCGAGCAATCAGCCCCAGCATTTT
NA	few	TRBV9	TRBJ1-4	CASSVTLSNEKLFF	TGTGCCAGCAGCGTCACCCTATCTAATGAAAAACTGTTTTTT
TRBD1	NA	TRBV11-3	TRBJ1-2	CASNRGADTF	TGTGCCAGCAACAGGGGGGCCGACACCTTC
NA	once	TRBV7-2	TRBJ2-3	CASSFTDTQYF	TGTGCCAGCAGCTTCACAGATACGCAGTATTTT
NA	NA	TRBV7-9	TRBJ1-1	CASSLGAAGDTEAFF	TGTGCCAGCAGCTTAGGGGCGGCGGGGGACACTGAAGCTTTCTTT
NA	NA	TRBV6-1	TRBJ2-3	CASSESGFPDTQYF	TGTGCCAGCAGTGAGTCAGGATTTCCAGATACGCAGTATTTT
TRBD1	NA	TRBV5-4	TRBJ2-2	CASSLNRGPNTGELFF	TGTGCCAGCAGTTTGAACAGGGGCCCTAACACCGGGGAGCTGTTTTTT
TRBD1	NA	TRBV19	TRBJ1-1	CASSVRTGVNTEAFF	TGTGCCAGTAGTGTAAGGACAGGGGTGAACACTGAAGCTTTCTTT